This paragraph reports one TCR beta chain. The assay was run at deep level. Assay used: immunoSEQ multiplex PCR; TCRdb lists only in-frame clones, some missing. The table records roughly 1.5 million clones, approximately 98% of them present only once. The data originate from a study of shared clonotypes between healthy human individuals. Only Caucasian adults living in Nashville, Tennessee made up the donor group. The V gene end was trimmed by 5 bases and the J gene end by 3 bases; junction bases not matched to a gene: 7. Germline V CDR1 and CDR2: SGHNT, YYREEE (reference sequence). The CDR3 is made up of 15 amino acids.

This clonotype originated in a man aged 25 to 40 in good health. V and J are TRBV5-4 and TRBJ2-3; 9 positions agree with TRBD1. The specimen was naive CD4+ T cells sorted from blood. The subset here: CD45RA+ positively selected. The CDR3 spells CASSRQGVGTDTQYF. In nucleotides, the CDR3 is TGTGCCAGCAGTCGACAGGGGGTGGGGACAGATACGCAGTATTTT. Looking up the rest from reference TRBV5-4 and TRBJ2-3 gives the full variable domain: ETGVTQSPTHLIKTRGQQVTLRCSSQSGHNTVSWYQQALGQGPQFIFQYYREEENGRGNFPPRFSGLQFPNYSSELNVNALELDDSALYLCASSRQGVGTDTQYFGPGTRLTVL.